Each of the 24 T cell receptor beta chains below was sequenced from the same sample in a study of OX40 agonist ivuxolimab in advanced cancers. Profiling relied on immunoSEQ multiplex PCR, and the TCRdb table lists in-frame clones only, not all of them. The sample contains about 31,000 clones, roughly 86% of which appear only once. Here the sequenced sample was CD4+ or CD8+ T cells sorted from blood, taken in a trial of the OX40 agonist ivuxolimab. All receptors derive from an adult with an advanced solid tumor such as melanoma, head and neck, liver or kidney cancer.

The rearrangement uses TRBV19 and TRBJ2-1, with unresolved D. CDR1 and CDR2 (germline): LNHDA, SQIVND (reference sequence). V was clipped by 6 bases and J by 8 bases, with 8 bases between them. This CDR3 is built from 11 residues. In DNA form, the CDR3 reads TGTGCCAGTAGGCAAGAGTATGAGCAGTTCTTC. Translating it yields CASRQEYEQFF.

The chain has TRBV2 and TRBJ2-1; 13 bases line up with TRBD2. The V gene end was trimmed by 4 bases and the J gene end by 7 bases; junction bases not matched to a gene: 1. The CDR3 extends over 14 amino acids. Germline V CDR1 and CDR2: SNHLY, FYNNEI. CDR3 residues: CASSGTSGGNEQFF. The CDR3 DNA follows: TGTGCCAGCAGTGGGACTAGCGGGGGAAATGAGCAGTTCTTC.

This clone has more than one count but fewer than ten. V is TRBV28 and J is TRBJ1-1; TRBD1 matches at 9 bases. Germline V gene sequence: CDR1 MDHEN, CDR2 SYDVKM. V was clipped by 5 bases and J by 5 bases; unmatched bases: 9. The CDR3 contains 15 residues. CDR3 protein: CASSPEGQGRTEAFF. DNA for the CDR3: TGTGCCAGCAGTCCGGAAGGACAGGGGAGGACTGAAGCTTTCTTT.

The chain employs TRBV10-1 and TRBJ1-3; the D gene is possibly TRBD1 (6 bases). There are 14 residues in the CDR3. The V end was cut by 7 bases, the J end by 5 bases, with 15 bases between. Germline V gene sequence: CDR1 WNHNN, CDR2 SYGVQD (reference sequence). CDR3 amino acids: CASNPGQRRNTIYF. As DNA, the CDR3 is TGCGCCAGCAACCCGGGACAAAGAAGAAACACCATATATTTT.

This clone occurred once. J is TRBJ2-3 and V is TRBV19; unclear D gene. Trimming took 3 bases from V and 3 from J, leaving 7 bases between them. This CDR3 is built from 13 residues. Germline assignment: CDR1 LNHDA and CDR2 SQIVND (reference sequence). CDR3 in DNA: TGTGCCAGTAGTATCCAAGGGACAGATACGCAGTATTTT. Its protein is CASSIQGTDTQYF.

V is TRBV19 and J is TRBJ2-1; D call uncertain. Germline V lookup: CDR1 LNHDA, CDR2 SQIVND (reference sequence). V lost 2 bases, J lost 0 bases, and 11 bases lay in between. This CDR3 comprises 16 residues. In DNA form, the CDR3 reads TGTGCCAGTAGTATATCGGCGGCAACCTCCTACAATGAGCAGTTCTTC. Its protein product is CASSISAATSYNEQFF.

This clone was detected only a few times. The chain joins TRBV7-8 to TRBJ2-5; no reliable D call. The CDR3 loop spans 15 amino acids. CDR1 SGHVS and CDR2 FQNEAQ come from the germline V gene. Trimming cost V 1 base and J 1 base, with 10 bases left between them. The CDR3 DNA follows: TGTGCCAGCAGCTTAGAAGGGTTTGTCCAAGAGACCCAGTACTTC. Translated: CASSLEGFVQETQYF.

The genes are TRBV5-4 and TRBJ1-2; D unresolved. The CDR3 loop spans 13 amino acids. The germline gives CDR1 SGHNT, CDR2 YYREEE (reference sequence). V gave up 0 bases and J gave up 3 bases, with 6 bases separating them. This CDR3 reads CASSLERDYGYTF. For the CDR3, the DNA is TGTGCCAGCAGCTTGGAGAGGGACTATGGCTACACCTTC.

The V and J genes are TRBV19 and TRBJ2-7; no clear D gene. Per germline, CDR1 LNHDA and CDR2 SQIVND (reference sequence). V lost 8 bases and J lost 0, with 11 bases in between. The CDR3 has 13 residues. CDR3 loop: CASQRGSSYEQYF. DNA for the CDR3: TGTGCCAGTCAGCGAGGAAGCTCCTACGAGCAGTACTTC.

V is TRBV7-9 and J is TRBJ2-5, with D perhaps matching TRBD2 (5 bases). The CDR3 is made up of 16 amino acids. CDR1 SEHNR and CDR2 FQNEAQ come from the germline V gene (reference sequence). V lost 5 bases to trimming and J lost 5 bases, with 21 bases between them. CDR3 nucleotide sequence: TGTGCCAGCAGCCCCCACCCGATCCCCGGGAAGGAGACCCAGTACTTC. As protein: CASSPHPIPGKETQYF. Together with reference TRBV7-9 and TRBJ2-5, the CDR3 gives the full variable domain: DTGVSQNPRHKITKRGQNVTFRCDPISEHNRLYWYRQTLGQGPEFLTYFQNEAQLEKSRLLSDRFSAERPKGSFSTLEIQRTEQGDSAMYLCASSPHPIPGKETQYFGPGTRLLVL.

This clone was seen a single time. Here the CDR3 reads CASSSGLAEETQYF. Here the CDR3 DNA reads TGTGCCAGCAGCTCGGGACTAGCGGAAGAGACCCAGTACTTC. This chain joins TRBV5-6 and TRBJ2-5; 11 bases fit TRBD2. CDR1 and CDR2 (germline): SGHDT, YYEEEE. CDR3 length equals 14 residues. With 3 bases clipped from V and 3 bases from J, the junction kept 1 base outside the gene matches.

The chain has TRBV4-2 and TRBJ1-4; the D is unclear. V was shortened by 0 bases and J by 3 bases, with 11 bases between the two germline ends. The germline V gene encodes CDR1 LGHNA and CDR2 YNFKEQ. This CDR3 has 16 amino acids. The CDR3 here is CASSQDGSAANEKLFF. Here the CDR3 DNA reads TGTGCCAGCAGCCAAGATGGATCGGCAGCTAATGAAAAACTGTTTTTT.

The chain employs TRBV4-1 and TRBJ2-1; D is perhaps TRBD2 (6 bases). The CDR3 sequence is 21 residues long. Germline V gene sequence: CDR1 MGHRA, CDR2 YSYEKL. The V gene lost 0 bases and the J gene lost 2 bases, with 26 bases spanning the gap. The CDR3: CASSQDPAAGPPRSAYNEQFF. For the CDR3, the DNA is TGCGCCAGCAGCCAAGATCCAGCGGCGGGACCACCTCGTTCGGCCTACAATGAGCAGTTCTTC.

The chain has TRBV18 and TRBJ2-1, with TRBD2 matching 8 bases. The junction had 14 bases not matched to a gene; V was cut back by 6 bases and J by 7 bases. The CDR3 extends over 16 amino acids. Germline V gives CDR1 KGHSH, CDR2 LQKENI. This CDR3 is CASSWGTSGDGNEQFF. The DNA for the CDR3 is TGTGCCAGCTCCTGGGGAACTAGCGGAGACGGGAATGAGCAGTTCTTC. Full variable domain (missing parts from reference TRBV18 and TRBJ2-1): NAGVMQNPRHLVRRRGQEARLRCSPMKGHSHVYWYRQLPEEGLKFMVYLQKENIIDESGMPKERFSAEFPKEGPSILRIQQVVRGDSAAYFCASSWGTSGDGNEQFFGPGTRLTVL.

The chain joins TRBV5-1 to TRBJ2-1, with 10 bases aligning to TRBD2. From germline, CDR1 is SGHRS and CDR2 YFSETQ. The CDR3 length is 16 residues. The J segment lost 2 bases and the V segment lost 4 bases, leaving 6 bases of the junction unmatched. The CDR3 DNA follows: TGCGCCAGCAGCAAAAGTCTAGCGGGGGCCTACAATGAGCAGTTCTTC. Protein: CASSKSLAGAYNEQFF. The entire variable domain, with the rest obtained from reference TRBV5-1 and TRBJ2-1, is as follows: KAGVTQTPRYLIKTRGQQVTLSCSPISGHRSVSWYQQTPGQGLQFLFEYFSETQRNKGNFPGRFSGRQFSNSRSEMNVSTLELGDSALYLCASSKSLAGAYNEQFFGPGTRLTVL.

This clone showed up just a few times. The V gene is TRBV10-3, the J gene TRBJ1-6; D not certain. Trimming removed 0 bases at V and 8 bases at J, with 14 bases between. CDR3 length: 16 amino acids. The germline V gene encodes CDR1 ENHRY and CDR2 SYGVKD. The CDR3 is CAISESAARFDSPLHF. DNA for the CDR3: TGTGCCATCAGTGAGTCGGCGGCCAGGTTCGATTCACCCCTCCACTTT.

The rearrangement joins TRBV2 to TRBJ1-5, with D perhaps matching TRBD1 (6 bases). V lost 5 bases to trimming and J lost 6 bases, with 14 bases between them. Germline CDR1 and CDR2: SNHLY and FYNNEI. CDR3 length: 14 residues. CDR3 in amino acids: CASSSQGPGQPQHF. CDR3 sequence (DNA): TGTGCCAGCAGTAGTCAGGGGCCCGGTCAGCCCCAGCATTTT.

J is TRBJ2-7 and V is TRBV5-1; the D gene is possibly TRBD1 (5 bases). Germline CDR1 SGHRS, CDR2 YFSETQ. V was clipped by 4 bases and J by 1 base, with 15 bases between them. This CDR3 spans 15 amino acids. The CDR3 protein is CASSPTKRQSYEQYF. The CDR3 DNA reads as TGCGCCAGCAGCCCAACGAAGAGACAGTCCTACGAGCAGTACTTC.

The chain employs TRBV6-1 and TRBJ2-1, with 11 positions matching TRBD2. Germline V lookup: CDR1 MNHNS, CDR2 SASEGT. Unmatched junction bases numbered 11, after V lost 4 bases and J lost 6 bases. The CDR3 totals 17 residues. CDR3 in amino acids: CASSAPLSGRALNEQFF. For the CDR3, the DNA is TGTGCCAGCAGTGCCCCTCTTAGCGGGAGGGCCCTCAATGAGCAGTTCTTC.

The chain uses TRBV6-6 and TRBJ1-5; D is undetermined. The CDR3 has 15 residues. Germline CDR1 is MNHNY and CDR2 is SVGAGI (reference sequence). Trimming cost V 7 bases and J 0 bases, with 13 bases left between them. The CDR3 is CASKLKGDSNQPQHF. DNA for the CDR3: TGTGCCAGCAAACTTAAAGGAGATAGCAATCAGCCCCAGCATTTT.

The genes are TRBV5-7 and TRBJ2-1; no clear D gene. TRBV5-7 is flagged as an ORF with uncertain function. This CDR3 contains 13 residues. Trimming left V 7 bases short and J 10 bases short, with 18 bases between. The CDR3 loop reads CASGYRLAPEQFF. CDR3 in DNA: TGTGCCAGCGGCTACCGGCTGGCTCCGGAGCAGTTCTTC.

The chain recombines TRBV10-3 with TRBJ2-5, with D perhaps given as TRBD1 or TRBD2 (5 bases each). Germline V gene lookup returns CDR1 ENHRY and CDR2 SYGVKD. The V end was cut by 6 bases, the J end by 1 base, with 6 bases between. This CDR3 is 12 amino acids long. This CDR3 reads CAIRGTQETQYF. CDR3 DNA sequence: TGTGCCATCAGGGGGACCCAAGAGACCCAGTACTTC.

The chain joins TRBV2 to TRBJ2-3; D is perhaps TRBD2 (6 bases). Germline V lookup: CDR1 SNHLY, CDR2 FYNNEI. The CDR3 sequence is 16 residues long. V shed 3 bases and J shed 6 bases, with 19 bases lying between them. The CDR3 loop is CASSDPRLVDRDTQYF. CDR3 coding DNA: TGTGCCAGCAGTGACCCCCGACTAGTAGATCGGGATACGCAGTATTTT.

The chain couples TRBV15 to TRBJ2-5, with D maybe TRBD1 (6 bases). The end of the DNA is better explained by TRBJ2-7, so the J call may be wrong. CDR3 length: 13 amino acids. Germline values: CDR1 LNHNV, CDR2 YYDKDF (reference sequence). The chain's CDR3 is CAAAEGGSYEQYF. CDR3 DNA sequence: TGTGCCGCGGCTGAAGGGGGCTCCTACGAGCAGTACTTC.